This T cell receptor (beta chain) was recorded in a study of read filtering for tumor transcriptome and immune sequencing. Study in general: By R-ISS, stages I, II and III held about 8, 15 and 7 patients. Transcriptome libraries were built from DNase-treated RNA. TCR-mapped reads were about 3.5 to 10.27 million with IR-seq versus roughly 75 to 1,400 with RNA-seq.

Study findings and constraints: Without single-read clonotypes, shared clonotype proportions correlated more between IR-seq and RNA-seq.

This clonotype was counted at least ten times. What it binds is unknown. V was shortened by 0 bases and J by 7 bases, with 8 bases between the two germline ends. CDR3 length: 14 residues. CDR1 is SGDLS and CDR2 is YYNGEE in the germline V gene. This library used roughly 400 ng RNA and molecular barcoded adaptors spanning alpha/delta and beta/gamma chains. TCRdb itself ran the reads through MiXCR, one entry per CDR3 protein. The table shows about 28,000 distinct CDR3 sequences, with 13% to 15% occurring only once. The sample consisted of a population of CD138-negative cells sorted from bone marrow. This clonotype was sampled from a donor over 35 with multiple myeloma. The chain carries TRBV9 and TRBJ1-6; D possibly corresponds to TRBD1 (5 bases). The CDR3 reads CASSVGEGNSPLHF. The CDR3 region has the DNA TGTGCCAGCAGCGTAGGCGAGGGGAATTCACCCCTCCACTTT.